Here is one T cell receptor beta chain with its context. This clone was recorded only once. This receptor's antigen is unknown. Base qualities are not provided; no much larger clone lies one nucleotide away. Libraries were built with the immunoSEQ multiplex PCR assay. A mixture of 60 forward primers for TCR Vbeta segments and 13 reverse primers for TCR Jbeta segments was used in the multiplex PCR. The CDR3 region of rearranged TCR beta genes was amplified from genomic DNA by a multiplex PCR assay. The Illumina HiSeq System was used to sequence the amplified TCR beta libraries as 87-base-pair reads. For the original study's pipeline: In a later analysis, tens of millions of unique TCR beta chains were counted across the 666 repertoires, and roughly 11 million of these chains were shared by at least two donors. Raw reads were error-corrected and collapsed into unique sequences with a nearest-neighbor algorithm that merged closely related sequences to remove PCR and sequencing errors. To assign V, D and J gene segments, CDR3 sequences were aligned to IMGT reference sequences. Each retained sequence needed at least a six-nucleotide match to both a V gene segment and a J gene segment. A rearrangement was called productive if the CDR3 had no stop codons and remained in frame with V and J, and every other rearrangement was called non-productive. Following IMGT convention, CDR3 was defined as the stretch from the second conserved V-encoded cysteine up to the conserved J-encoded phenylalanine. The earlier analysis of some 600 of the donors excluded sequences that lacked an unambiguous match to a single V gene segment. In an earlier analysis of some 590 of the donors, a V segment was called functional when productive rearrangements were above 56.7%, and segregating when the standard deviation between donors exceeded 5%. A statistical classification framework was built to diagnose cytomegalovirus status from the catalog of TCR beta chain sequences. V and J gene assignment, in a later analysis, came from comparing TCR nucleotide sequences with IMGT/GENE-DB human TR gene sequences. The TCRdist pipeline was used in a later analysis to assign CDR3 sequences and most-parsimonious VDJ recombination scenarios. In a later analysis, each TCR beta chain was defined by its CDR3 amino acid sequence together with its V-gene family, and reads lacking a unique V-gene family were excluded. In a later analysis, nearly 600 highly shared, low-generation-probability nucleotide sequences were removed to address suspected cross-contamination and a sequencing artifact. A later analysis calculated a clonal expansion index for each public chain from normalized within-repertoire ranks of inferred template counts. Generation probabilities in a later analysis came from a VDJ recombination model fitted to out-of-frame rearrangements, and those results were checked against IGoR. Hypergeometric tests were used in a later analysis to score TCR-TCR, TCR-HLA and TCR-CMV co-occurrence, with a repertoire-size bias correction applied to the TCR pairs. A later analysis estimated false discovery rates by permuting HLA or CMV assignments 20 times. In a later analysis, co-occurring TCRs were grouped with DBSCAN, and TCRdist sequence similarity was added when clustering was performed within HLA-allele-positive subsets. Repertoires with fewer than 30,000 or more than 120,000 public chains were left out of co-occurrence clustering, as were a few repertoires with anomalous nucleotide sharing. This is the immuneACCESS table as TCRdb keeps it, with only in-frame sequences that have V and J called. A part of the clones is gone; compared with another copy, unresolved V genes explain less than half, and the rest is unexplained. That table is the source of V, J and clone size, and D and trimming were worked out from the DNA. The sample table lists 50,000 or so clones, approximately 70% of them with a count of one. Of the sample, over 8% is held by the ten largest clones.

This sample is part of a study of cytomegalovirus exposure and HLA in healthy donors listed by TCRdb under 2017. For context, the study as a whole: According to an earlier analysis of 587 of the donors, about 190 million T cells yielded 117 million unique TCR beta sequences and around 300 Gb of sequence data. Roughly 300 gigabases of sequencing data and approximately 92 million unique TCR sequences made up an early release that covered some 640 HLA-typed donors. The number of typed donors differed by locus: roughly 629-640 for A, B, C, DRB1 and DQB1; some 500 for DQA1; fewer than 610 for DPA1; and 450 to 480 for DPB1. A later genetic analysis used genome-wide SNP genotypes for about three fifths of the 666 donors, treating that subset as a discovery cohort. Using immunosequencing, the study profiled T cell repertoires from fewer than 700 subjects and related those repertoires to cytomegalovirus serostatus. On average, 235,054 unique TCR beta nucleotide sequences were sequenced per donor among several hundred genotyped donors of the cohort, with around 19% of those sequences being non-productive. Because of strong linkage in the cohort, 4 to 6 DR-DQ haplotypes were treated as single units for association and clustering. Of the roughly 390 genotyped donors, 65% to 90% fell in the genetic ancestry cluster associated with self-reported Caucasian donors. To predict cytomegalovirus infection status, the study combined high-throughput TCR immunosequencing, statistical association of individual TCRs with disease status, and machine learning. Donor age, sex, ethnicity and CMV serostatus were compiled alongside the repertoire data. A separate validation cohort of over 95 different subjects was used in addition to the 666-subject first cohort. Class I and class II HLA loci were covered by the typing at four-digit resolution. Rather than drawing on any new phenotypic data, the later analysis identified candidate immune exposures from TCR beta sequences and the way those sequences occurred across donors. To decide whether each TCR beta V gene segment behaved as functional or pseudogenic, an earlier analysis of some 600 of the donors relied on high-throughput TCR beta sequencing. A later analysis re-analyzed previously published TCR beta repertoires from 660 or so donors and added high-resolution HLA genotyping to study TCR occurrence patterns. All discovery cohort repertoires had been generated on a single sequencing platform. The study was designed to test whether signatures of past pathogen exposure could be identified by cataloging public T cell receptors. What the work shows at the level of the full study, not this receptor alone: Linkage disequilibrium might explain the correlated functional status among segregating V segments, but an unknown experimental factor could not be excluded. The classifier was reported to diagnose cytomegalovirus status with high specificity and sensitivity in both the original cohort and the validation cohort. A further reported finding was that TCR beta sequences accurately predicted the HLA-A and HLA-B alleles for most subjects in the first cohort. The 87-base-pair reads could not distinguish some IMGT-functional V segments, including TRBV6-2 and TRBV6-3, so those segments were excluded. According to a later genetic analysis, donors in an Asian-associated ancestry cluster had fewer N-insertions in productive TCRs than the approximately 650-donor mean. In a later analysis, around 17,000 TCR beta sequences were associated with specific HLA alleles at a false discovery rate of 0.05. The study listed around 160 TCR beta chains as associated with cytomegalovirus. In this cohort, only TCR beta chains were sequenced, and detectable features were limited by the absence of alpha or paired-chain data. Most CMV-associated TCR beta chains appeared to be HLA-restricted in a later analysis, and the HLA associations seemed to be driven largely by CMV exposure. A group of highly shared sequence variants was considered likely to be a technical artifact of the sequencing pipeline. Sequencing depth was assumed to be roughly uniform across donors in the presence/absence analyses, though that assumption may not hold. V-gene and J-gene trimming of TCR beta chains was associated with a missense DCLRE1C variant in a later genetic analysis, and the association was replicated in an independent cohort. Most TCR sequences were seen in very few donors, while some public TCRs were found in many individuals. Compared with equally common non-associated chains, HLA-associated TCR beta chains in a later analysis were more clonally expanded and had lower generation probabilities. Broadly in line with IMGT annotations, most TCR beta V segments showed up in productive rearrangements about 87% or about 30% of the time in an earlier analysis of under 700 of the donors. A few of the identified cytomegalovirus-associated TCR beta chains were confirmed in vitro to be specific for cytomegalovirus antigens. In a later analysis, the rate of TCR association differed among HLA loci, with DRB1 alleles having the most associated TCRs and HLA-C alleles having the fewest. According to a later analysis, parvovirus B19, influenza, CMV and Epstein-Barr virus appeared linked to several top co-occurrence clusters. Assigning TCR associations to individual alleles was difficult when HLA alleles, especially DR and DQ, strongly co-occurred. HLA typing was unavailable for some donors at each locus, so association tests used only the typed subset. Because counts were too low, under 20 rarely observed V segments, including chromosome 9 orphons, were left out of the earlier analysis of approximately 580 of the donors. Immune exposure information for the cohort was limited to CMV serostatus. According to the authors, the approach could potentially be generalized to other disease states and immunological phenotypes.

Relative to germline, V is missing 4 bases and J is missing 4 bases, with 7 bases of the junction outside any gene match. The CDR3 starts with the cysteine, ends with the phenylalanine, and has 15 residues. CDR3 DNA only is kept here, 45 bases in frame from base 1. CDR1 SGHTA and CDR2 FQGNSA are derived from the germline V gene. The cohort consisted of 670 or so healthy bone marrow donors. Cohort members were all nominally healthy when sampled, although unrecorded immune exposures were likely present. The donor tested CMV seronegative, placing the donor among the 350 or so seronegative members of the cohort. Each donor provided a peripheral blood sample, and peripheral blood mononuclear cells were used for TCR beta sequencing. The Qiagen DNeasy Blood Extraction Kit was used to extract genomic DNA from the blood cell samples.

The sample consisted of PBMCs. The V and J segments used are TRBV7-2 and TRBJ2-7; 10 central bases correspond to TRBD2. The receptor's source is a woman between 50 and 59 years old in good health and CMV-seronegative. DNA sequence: TGTGCCAGCAGCTCTAGCGGGGGCCTGTATTACGAGCAGTACTTC. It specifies CASSSSGGLYYEQYF.